The 10 T cell receptor beta chains given below trace back to one sample, sequenced in a study of type 1 and type 2 diabetes patients. Genomic DNA was the PCR template. Multiplex PCR with 30 forward and 13 reverse primers amplified the TCR beta CDR3. TCRdb called the multiplex PCR reads again in MiXCR, with one record for every CDR3 protein. The data hold some 250,000 distinct CDR3 sequences, with roughly 50% observed a single time. The material sequenced was peripheral blood mononuclear cells (PBMCs). Every receptor here comes from a man between 18 and 29 years old with type 2 diabetes.

This clonotype has just a few counts. This chain uses TRBV5-1 with TRBJ1-6; a weak D match, TRBD1 (5 bases). CDR1 and CDR2 from the germline V gene are SGHRS and YFSETQ. The V end lost 0 bases, the J end lost 10 bases, and 14 bases lay between the germline ends. The CDR3 spans 15 residues. DNA for the CDR3: TGCGCCAGCAGCTTGGGGGTCCTAAAGGGGTCACCCCTCCACTTT. The encoded protein is CASSLGVLKGSPLHF.

The CDR3 spells CASLRGWLGTGELFF. The CDR3 DNA follows: TGCGCCAGCCTACGGGGCTGGTTGGGCACCGGGGAGCTGTTTTTT. The genes are TRBV5-1 and TRBJ2-2; either TRBD1 or TRBD2 may fit D (5 bases each). Germline CDR1 and CDR2: SGHRS and YFSETQ. Trimming left V 7 bases short and J 4 bases short, with 17 bases between. The CDR3 totals 15 residues.

This clonotype was recorded many times. This chain joins TRBV19 and TRBJ2-7; 10 nucleotides align to TRBD1. Germline-derived CDR1 and CDR2 are LNHDA and SQIVND (reference sequence). V dropped 4 bases and J dropped 0; count of bases not matched to a gene: 0. CDR3 length: 14 residues. The CDR3 region has the DNA TGTGCCAGTAGTAGGGACAGGGGCTCCTACGAGCAGTACTTC. It codes for CASSRDRGSYEQYF.

This clonotype was seen many times. V usage is TRBV10-3 and J usage is TRBJ2-5; possibly TRBD1 for D (6 bases). The CDR3 is 14 residues long. In germline, CDR1 is ENHRY, CDR2 SYGVKD. Trimming pared 3 bases from V and 2 bases from J, leaving 10 bases between. The CDR3 coding sequence is TGTGCCATCAGTGAAAGGACAGTACAAGAGACCCAGTACTTC. This sequence encodes CAISERTVQETQYF.

The chain uses TRBV18 and TRBJ2-7; unclear D gene. This CDR3 is built from 13 residues. The V end lost 3 bases, the J end lost 5 bases, and 11 bases lay between the germline ends. Germline-derived CDR1 and CDR2 are KGHSH and LQKENI. CDR3: CASSPRPWDEQYF. DNA of the CDR3: TGTGCCAGCTCACCGCGCCCTTGGGACGAGCAGTACTTC.

The rearrangement links TRBV2 to TRBJ2-5; 11 bases match TRBD2. The CDR3 loop spans 14 amino acids. V lost 7 bases to trimming and J lost 3 bases; unmatched junction nucleotides: 4. The germline V gene encodes CDR1 SNHLY and CDR2 FYNNEI. The CDR3 coding sequence is TGTGCCAGCAAATCGGGACTAGCGGAAGAGACCCAGTACTTC. As protein: CASKSGLAEETQYF.

The J gene is TRBJ1-2, the V gene TRBV2, with D possibly TRBD1 on 6 matching bases. Germline V CDR1 and CDR2: SNHLY, FYNNEI. Trimming removed 6 bases from V and 10 bases from J, with 24 bases in between. The CDR3 is 15 residues long. The CDR3 coding sequence is TGTGCCAGCAGGGGAATGGACAGAAACTACTACGACTACACCTTC. Amino acid sequence: CASRGMDRNYYDYTF.

The CDR3 sequence is CASSLYRQTGELFF. For the CDR3, the DNA is TGTGCCAGCAGCTTGTACAGGCAAACCGGGGAGCTGTTTTTT. The chain joins TRBV7-8 to TRBJ2-2, with TRBD1 as a possible D gene (5 bases). Between the trimmed V and J ends, which lost 3 bases and 5 bases, there was a span of 10 bases. The CDR3 contains 14 residues. The V gene's germline CDR1 is SGHVS and CDR2 FQNEAQ.

The J gene is TRBJ2-5, the V gene TRBV7-2; tentatively, D is TRBD1 or TRBD2 (5 bases each). This CDR3 has 13 amino acids. The germline V gene has CDR1 SGHTA and CDR2 FQGNSA. The germline V and J ends were trimmed by 3 bases and 8 bases, with 13 bases remaining between them. CDR3 nucleotide sequence: TGTGCCAGCAGCTTCGGGGCCATCGCCACCCAGTACTTC. It codes for CASSFGAIATQYF.

The chain combines TRBV19 with TRBJ1-4; D might be TRBD1 (6 bases). The germline V gene encodes CDR1 LNHDA and CDR2 SQIVND (reference sequence). The CDR3 covers 15 residues. V lost 6 bases, J lost 5 bases, and 16 bases lay in between. CDR3: CASSPDRIENEKLFF. Written as DNA, the CDR3 is TGTGCCAGTAGCCCGGACAGAATCGAAAATGAAAAACTGTTTTTT. Drawing the rest from reference TRBV19 and TRBJ1-4, the complete variable domain is DGGITQSPKYLFRKEGQNVTLSCEQNLNHDAMYWYRQDPGQGLRLIYYSQIVNDFQKGDIAEGYSVSREKKESFPLTVTSAQKNPTAFYLCASSPDRIENEKLFFGSGTQLSVL.